This TCR beta chain was found in a study of blood T cell repertoires in COVID-19. Sequencing used immunoSEQ multiplex PCR; TCRdb keeps in-frame clones, though not all of them. This table has 200,000 to 250,000 clones, approximately 86% appearing once. This clone was seen only once. What was sequenced was peripheral blood. The sequence came from a woman of 80 years or more with acute or convalescent COVID-19.

CDR3 bases: TGCGCCAGCAGCCCCACGACTCCTGCAGATACGCAGTATTTT. Amino acid sequence: CASSPTTPADTQYF. The V and J genes are TRBV5-1 and TRBJ2-3; D not certain. This CDR3 comprises 14 residues. Germline V gene sequence: CDR1 SGHRS, CDR2 YFSETQ. The germline V and J ends were trimmed by 4 bases and 4 bases, with 13 bases remaining between them.